This T cell receptor beta chain was captured in a study of T cells in Graves' hyperthyroidism and ophthalmopathy. Researchers amplified the TCR beta CDR3 regions from RNA transcripts. Initially, a first-round RT-PCR of the TCR CDR3 employed the HTBI primer set. TCRdb used MiXCR to reprocess the multiplex PCR reads, holding one entry per CDR3 protein. The data hold about 620,000 distinct CDR3 sequences, with roughly 17% observed a single time. Ten or more counts support this clonotype. Its matching antigen is unknown. The CDR3 is 13 residues long. Germline V gives CDR1 SGHAT, CDR2 FQNNGV. V lost 2 bases to trimming and J lost 8 bases, with 7 bases between them. Study-wide findings and caveats: Separation of ophthalmopathy from stable hyperthyroidism was achieved by a 13 V-J model. Ophthalmopathy prediction by the model preceded onset by a median about 6 months.

This receptor was identified in a woman in her 30s with Graves' hyperthyroidism. V usage is TRBV11-2 and J usage is TRBJ1-6; D not resolved. The sequenced material came from blood. The CDR3 spells CASSLIEDSPLHF. The CDR3, as DNA: TGTGCCAGCAGCTTAATCGAGGATTCACCCCTCCACTTT.